What follows describes a single TCR beta chain. Its antigen is not known. The data were taken from a study of OX40 agonist ivuxolimab in advanced cancers. Study information: Patients received intravenous ivuxolimab every 2 weeks at 0.01 to 10 mg/kg. Treatment received earlier with anti-PD-1, anti-PD-L1 or anti-CTLA-4 agents was allowed, and around 36% had some.

Profiled with immunoSEQ multiplex PCR; TCRdb holds only in-frame clones, not every one. Of about 41,000 clones detected, over 80% appear once; the ten largest clones hold 2.5% to 3%. This CDR3 has 14 amino acids. In germline, CDR1 is SGHTA, CDR2 FQGNSA. V was shortened by 0 bases and J by 6 bases, with 11 bases between the two germline ends. Whole-study results and caveats: Expanded clones were, on average, more numerous in CD8+ T cells than in CD4+.

This material consisted of CD4+ or CD8+ T cells sorted from blood, taken in a trial of the OX40 agonist ivuxolimab. The TCR sequence derives from an adult with an advanced solid tumor such as melanoma, head and neck, liver or kidney cancer. This chain connects TRBV7-2 to TRBJ1-2; tentatively, D is TRBD1 (5 bases). CDR3 DNA sequence: TGTGCCAGCAGCTTAGCGCAGGGTTGGGATGGCTACACCTTC. This encodes CASSLAQGWDGYTF.